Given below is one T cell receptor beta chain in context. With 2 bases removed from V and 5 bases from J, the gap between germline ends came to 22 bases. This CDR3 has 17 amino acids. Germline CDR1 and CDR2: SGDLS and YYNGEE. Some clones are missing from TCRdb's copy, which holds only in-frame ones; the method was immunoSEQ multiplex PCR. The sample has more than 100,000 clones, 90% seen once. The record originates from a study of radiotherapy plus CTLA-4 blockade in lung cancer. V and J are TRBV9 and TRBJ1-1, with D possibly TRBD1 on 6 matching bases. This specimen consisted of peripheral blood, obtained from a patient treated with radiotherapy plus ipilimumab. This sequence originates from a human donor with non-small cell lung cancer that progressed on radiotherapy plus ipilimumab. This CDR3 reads CASSVGVGVGGSTEAFF. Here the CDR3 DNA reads TGTGCCAGCAGCGTGGGTGTCGGGGTAGGGGGTAGTACTGAAGCTTTCTTT.